This T cell receptor beta chain was documented in a study of OX40 agonist ivuxolimab in advanced cancers. About the research overall: The study treated patients with ivuxolimab, an agonistic anti-OX40 (CD134) antibody. Every 2 weeks, patients received ivuxolimab intravenously, dosed at 0.01 to 10 mg/kg.

Only in-frame clones appear in the TCRdb table, and some are missing; sequencing was by immunoSEQ multiplex PCR. This table has more than 80,000 clones, less than 95% appearing once. Concerning this clone itself: The antigen is undetermined.

CDR3 length: 15 residues. Per germline, CDR1 SGHTA and CDR2 FQGTGA. Trimming cost V 4 bases and J 0 bases, with 10 bases left between them. Findings of the study overall: Relative to CD4+, CD8+ T cells held more expanded clones on average. The expanded peripheral T cells' antigen specificity was not determined.

Sequencing was performed on CD4+ or CD8+ T cells sorted from blood, taken in a trial of the OX40 agonist ivuxolimab. The chain combines TRBV7-3 with TRBJ2-1; no definite D call. This TCR was recovered from an adult with an advanced solid tumor such as melanoma, head and neck, liver or kidney cancer. The CDR3 loop reads CASSSTASSYNEQFF. In DNA, the CDR3 is TGTGCCAGCAGCTCGACCGCCAGCTCCTACAATGAGCAGTTCTTC.